The source of this T cell receptor (beta chain) is a study of memory CD4+ T cells and cytomegalovirus serostatus. Repertoires were generated with immunoSEQ multiplex PCR, while TCRdb's copy carries only in-frame clones and drops some. The sample consists of about 41,000 clones, around 80% of them appearing once. General study points: The CMV-associated TCR signature appears largely within the CD4+ memory repertoire. Each of 65 to 70 CMV-associated TCRbeta sequences occurred in one to five individuals.

The sort gate was single viable CD3+CD4+CD8-CD45RO+ cells for memory CD4+ T cells. CMV serostatus came from serum IgG against pp150, pp28, p38, p52. This CDR3 region has 16 residues. Trimming removed 0 bases at V and 6 bases at J, with 16 bases between. The V gene's germline CDR1 is SGHRS and CDR2 YFSETQ. Points on this clone: The antigen is unknown.

The source material was memory CD4+ T cells from blood. The genes are TRBV5-1 and TRBJ2-1; D assignment may be TRBD1 or TRBD2 (5 bases each). The receptor was isolated from an adult in good health and CMV-seronegative. This CDR3 reads CASSLVPGANLNEQFF. CDR3 sequence (DNA): TGCGCCAGCAGCTTGGTGCCCGGGGCGAACCTCAATGAGCAGTTCTTC.